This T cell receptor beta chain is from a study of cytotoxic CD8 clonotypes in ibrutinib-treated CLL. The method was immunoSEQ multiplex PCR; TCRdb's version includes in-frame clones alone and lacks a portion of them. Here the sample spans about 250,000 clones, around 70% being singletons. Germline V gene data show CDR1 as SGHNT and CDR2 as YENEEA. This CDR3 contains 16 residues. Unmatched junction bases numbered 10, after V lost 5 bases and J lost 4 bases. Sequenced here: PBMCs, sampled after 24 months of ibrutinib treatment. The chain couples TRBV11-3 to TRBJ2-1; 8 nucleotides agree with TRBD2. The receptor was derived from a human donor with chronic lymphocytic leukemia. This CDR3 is CASSLGGSGIYNEQFF. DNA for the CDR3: TGTGCCAGCAGCCTGGGTGGTAGCGGGATATACAATGAGCAGTTCTTC.